This paragraph reports one T cell receptor (beta chain). A much larger clone lies one base from this, so it may be a read error. CDR3 regions of TCR beta were amplified from RNA transcripts. RT-PCR in the first round used HTBI primers; a second-round multiplex PCR followed. TCRdb re-derived calls from the multiplex PCR reads in MiXCR, one entry per CDR3 protein. Of about 590,000 distinct CDR3 sequences listed, 35% to 45% were seen once; the top ten hold over 3.5%. The CDR3 runs 15 residues. With 3 bases removed from V and 3 bases from J, the gap between germline ends came to 15 bases. Germline CDR1 and CDR2: DFQATT and SNEGSKA (reference sequence). The entry originates in a study of Graves' ophthalmopathy and Graves' hyperthyroidism.

The chain uses TRBV20-1 and TRBJ1-5; D is unresolved. The source is an adult man with Graves' hyperthyroidism. The sequenced sample consisted of peripheral blood or thyroid tissue (not recorded which). CDR3 sequence: CSARDGRAHNQPQHF. The CDR3 nucleotides read TGCAGTGCTAGGGACGGACGGGCGCACAATCAGCCCCAGCATTTT.